The rows below give T cell receptor beta chains drawn from one sample of a study of long-term antiretroviral therapy in people with HIV. Only in-frame clones appear in the TCRdb table, and some are missing; sequencing was by immunoSEQ multiplex PCR. The sample lists about 29,000 clones, approximately 78% occurring once. The sample consisted of unsorted PBMCs, taken 1.5 years before starting antiretroviral therapy. The receptors shown here come from a man younger than 35 with HIV. CDR3s include the opening cysteine and the closing phenylalanine or tryptophan. D genes are given only for firm matches. The size field is filled for only some rows; it gives once, few, many or a size class.

abundance | d_gene | j_gene | v_gene | CDR3nt | CDR3aa
- | TRBD1 | TRBJ1-1 | TRBV27 | TGTGCCAGCAGGCGAGGACAGGCGAACACTGAAGCTTTCTTT | CASRRGQANTEAFF
- | - | TRBJ1-1 | TRBV5-4 | TGTGCCAGCAGCCCAGACCCACGAGGCACTGAAGCTTTCTTT | CASSPDPRGTEAFF
- | - | TRBJ2-5 | TRBV7-2 | TGTGCCAGCAGCCCAGGGGTTGAGGAGACCCAGTACTTC | CASSPGVEETQYF
few | - | TRBJ2-1 | TRBV5-8 | TGTGCCAGCAGCTCTTGGGGACAAAGCTCCTACAATGAGCAGTTCTTC | CASSSWGQSSYNEQFF
- | TRBD1 | TRBJ1-1 | TRBV5-1 | TGCGCCAGCAGCCCAAGTCCCGGGACAGGTAACACTGAAGCTTTCTTT | CASSPSPGTGNTEAFF
medium-sized | - | TRBJ1-5 | TRBV7-2 | TGTGCCAGCAGCCCGGGATGGGGGAAGTCGAGCAATCAGCCCCAGCATTTT | CASSPGWGKSSNQPQHF
- | - | TRBJ1-1 | TRBV6-6 | TGTGCCAGCAGCACTCGGCTTAACACTGAAGCTTTCTTT | CASSTRLNTEAFF
- | - | TRBJ1-5 | TRBV7-9 | TGTGCCAGCAGCTTAGTCGGGGGGAATCAGCCCCAGCATTTT | CASSLVGGNQPQHF
- | TRBD1 | TRBJ1-4 | TRBV2 | TGTGCCAGCCAGGGGGCACTTAATGAAAAACTGTTTTTT | CASQGALNEKLFF
- | TRBD2 | TRBJ2-3 | TRBV7-2 | TGTGCCAGCAGCCTAGGACTAGCGGGGGGAGATACGCAGTATTTT | CASSLGLAGGDTQYF
- | TRBD1 | TRBJ1-2 | TRBV11-2 | TGTGCCAGCAGCGAGGGACAGGGGGCGGGTGGCTACACCTTC | CASSEGQGAGGYTF
few | - | TRBJ1-2 | TRBV7-8 | TGTGCCAGCAGCTTAGAGGGGCGAGCGGTTGGTGGCTACACCTTC | CASSLEGRAVGGYTF
once | TRBD1 | TRBJ2-7 | TRBV2 | TGTGCCAGCAGACGGTGGGGACAGGGGAGCGAGCAGTACTTC | CASRRWGQGSEQYF
few | - | TRBJ1-2 | TRBV6-6 | TGTGCGGTGGGGGGCTACACCTTC | CAVGGYTF
- | TRBD1 | TRBJ2-2 | TRBV4-3 | TGCGCCAGCAGCCGCGGACAGGGGAACACCGGGGAGCTGTTTTTT | CASSRGQGNTGELFF
- | TRBD2 | TRBJ2-3 | TRBV2 | TGTGCCAGCAAGGACCAGGGAGGGACTCCGGGTACGCAGTATTTT | CASKDQGGTPGTQYF
once | TRBD2 | TRBJ2-5 | TRBV27 | TGTGCCAGCAGTTTATACGCGGGAGTACAAGAGACCCAGTACTTC | CASSLYAGVQETQYF
- | - | TRBJ1-4 | TRBV11-2 | TGTGCCAGCAGCTTAATGGGGGCAACTAATGAAAAACTGTTTTTT | CASSLMGATNEKLFF
few | - | TRBJ2-1 | TRBV2 | TGTGCCAGCAGGGCTAGCAACAATGAGCAGTTCTTC | CASRASNNEQFF
- | - | TRBJ2-2 | TRBV5-1 | TGCGCCAGCAGCTTGCTAGCTAGAACGAACACCGGGGAGCTGTTTTTT | CASSLLARTNTGELFF
few | - | TRBJ2-7 | TRBV6-1 | TGTGCCACTGGACTCGTATCCTACGAGCAGTACTTC | CATGLVSYEQYF
- | TRBD1 | TRBJ2-5 | TRBV11-2 | TGTGCCAGCAGCGTTTACAGGGGGCGAGAGACCCAGTACTTC | CASSVYRGRETQYF
- | - | TRBJ2-1 | TRBV27 | TGTGCCAGCAGTTTATCCTGGAGTAACAATGAGCAGTTCTTC | CASSLSWSNNEQFF
- | - | TRBJ1-1 | TRBV28 | TGTGCCAGCAGTTTATATGTGGGGGCAAAGGCTTTCTTT | CASSLYVGAKAFF
- | TRBD1 | TRBJ1-2 | TRBV19 | TGTGCCAGTAGTACCCAGGGGACAGGGATCTCTGGCTACACCTTC | CASSTQGTGISGYTF
- | TRBD1 | TRBJ2-5 | TRBV7-3 | TGTGCCAGCAGCTTAACCGGGACAGGGGAGGAGACCCAGTACTTC | CASSLTGTGEETQYF
- | TRBD2 | TRBJ2-3 | TRBV7-9 | TGTGCCAGCAGCTCGGCTAGCGGGTTTACGCAGTATTTT | CASSSASGFTQYF
- | - | TRBJ2-7 | TRBV7-3 | TGTGCCAGCAGCTTAGCCCATGGGAGCTCCTACGAGCAGTACTTC | CASSLAHGSSYEQYF
- | - | TRBJ1-1 | TRBV2 | TGTGCCAGCAGGACGCGGGGAGGGCACAACACTGAAGCTTTCTTT | CASRTRGGHNTEAFF
- | - | TRBJ2-5 | TRBV7-8 | TGTGCCAGCAGCGGCCGGGACCGGGGGACCCAGTACTTC | CASSGRDRGTQYF
- | TRBD1 | TRBJ2-7 | TRBV28 | TGTGCCAGCAGCCCGGGACAGTCCTACGAGCAGTACTTC | CASSPGQSYEQYF